This T cell receptor (beta chain) derives from a study of shared clonotypes between healthy human individuals. Study details: The donor group consisted of two women and a few men, aged 18 to 49.

The CDR3 has 12 residues. V lost 6 bases, J lost 3 bases, and 0 bases stayed unmatched. The assay was carried out at the deep level. The authors loaded roughly 180 ng DNA, tens of thousands of T cell genomes, into sorted-subset replicate PCRs. The repertoire was sequenced with immunoSEQ multiplex PCR; TCRdb's copy has only in-frame clones and lacks some. The sample holds 1,100,000 or so clones; 78% are singletons and the top ten take approximately 0.5%. V usage is TRBV23-1 and J usage is TRBJ2-5; TRBD1 matches 8 bases. TRBV23-1 is an ORF, with its function uncertain. This TCR was sampled from a man aged 18-30 years in good health. Some clones in this sample may be carry-over from other donors' samples. Sequenced material: memory CD4+ T cells from PBMCs. Subset: CD45RA-negative fraction. Written as DNA, the CDR3 is TGCGCCAGCAGGGACAGGGAAGAGACCCAGTACTTC. Translated, it gives CASRDREETQYF.